This TCR gamma chain was identified in a study of Vδ1+ human thymocytes. Study results and caveats: Thymic TRG and TRD repertoires appeared highly polyclonal, with Gaussian CDR3 length distributions.

As concerns this clone: Its antigen is not known.

CDR1 and CDR2 from the germline V gene are EGSTGY and YDSYTSSV. This CDR3 is 15 amino acids long. With V trimmed by 0 bases and J by 4 bases, 9 bases remained unmatched. RNA was extracted from the cells and then reverse transcribed. Multiplex PCR used pooled V-gene forward primers and a constant-region reverse primer to amplify CDR3s. TCRdb applied CATT to the multiplex PCR reads for clone calling. Of approximately 8,500 gamma-chain clones in the sample, 56% were seen once. The sequenced sample consisted of Vdelta1+ gamma-delta thymocytes from the thymus. Noted subset: FACS-sorted CD3+ TCRalphabeta- TCRVdelta1+ TCRVdelta2- thymocytes. This sequence originates from a girl under three years old who had congenital heart surgery. This rearrangement joins TRGV4 to TRGJ1 or TRGJ2. The J gene was missing in TCRdb and was found by matching the end of the DNA to germline. The CDR3 DNA is TGTGCCACCTGGGATGGGCCGCAGTGGTATTATAAGAAACTCTTT. Translating it yields CATWDGPQWYYKKLF.